This T cell receptor (beta chain) was recorded in a study of T cell responses to AZD1222 COVID-19 vaccine. Study conclusions and caveats: In a largely white British group with more females than males, clonal diversity was possibly underestimated. Seropositivity was recorded at baseline in only a handful of AZD1222 recipients. Reportedly, nearly half the spike-specific TCRs target unmutated variant regions.

This table comes from immunoSEQ multiplex PCR, and its TCRdb copy is limited to in-frame clones, with some not included. Of under 130,000 clones listed, about 90% are singletons. The length of the CDR3 is 15 residues. V gave up 2 bases and J gave up 2 bases, with 10 bases separating them. CDR1 is KGHSH and CDR2 is LQKENI in the germline V gene. Points on this clone: What it binds is unknown.

This receptor was identified in an adult in good health. The sequencing used peripheral blood, collected on day 0 of AZD1222 vaccination. V usage is TRBV18 and J usage is TRBJ1-5, with unresolved D. The CDR3 region is CASSPSAAGNQPQHF. The CDR3 DNA is TGTGCCAGCTCACCATCGGCGGCAGGCAATCAGCCCCAGCATTTT.